The source of this T cell receptor beta chain is a study of cytomegalovirus exposure and HLA in healthy donors. The PCR made use of 60 Vbeta and 13 Jbeta primers. Assay used: immunoSEQ multiplex PCR; TCRdb lists only in-frame clones, some missing. The data show tens of thousands of clones, 75% seen once. V was clipped by 3 bases and J by 3 bases, with 11 bases between them. CDR1 MGHDK and CDR2 SYGVNS come from the germline V gene. This CDR3 is 14 amino acids long. The chain links TRBV25-1 to TRBJ1-2; no firm D call. This receptor was taken from a man aged 35-49 years in good health and CMV-seronegative. The sequencing sample was made of PBMCs. In DNA form, the CDR3 reads TGTGCCAGCAGTGAGACCCGCCGGGACTATGGCTACACCTTC. Encoded protein: CASSETRRDYGYTF.